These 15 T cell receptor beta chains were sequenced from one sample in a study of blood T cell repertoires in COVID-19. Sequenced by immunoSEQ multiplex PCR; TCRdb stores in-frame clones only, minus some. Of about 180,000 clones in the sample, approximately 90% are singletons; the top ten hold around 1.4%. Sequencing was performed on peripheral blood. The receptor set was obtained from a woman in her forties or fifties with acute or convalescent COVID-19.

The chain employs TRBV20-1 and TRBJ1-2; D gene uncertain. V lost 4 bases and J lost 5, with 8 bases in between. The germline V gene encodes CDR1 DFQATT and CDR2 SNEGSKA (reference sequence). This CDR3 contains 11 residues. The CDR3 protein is CSATGEYGYTF. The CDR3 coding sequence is TGCAGTGCTACTGGGGAGTATGGCTACACCTTC.

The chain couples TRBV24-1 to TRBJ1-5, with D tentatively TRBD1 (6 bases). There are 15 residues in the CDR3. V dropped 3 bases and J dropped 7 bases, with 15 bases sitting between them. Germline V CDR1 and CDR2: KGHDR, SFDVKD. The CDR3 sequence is CATSDPGGGEQPQHF. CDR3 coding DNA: TGTGCCACCAGTGATCCCGGGGGGGGCGAACAGCCCCAGCATTTT.

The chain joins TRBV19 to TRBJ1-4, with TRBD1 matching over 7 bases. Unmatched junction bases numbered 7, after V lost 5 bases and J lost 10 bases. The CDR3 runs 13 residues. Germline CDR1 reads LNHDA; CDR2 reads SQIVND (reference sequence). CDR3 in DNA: TGTGCCAGTAGTGAAGGGGGCGCGGGAAAACTGTTTTTT. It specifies CASSEGGAGKLFF.

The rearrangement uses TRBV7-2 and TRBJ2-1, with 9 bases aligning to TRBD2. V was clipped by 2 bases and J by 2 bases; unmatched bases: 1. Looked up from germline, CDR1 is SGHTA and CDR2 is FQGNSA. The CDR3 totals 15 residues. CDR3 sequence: CASSLLAGPYNEQFF. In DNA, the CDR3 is TGTGCCAGCAGCTTACTAGCGGGGCCCTACAATGAGCAGTTCTTC.

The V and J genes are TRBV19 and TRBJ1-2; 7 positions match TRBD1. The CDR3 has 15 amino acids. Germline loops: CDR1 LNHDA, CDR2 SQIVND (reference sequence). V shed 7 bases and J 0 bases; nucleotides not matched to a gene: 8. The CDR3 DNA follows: TGTGCCAGTACCCTGACAGGGATCGCTAACTATGGCTACACCTTC. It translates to CASTLTGIANYGYTF.

The CDR3 region has the DNA TGTGCCAGCAGTTACTCGAGTGGAGCGGGAGGCCAGCCCCAGCATTTT. Protein product: CASSYSSGAGGQPQHF. V is TRBV6-2 or TRBV6-3 and J is TRBJ1-5; D uncertain. V was clipped by 0 bases and J by 7 bases, with 16 bases between them. This CDR3 comprises 16 residues. Germline values: CDR1 MNHEY, CDR2 SVGEGT.

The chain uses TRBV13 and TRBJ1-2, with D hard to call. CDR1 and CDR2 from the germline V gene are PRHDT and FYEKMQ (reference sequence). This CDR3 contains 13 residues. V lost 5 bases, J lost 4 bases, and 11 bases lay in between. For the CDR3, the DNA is TGTGCCAGCAGCCGACGGGAAGGCTATGGCTACACCTTC. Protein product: CASSRREGYGYTF. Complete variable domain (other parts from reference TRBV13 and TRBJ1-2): AAGVIQSPRHLIKEKRETATLKCYPIPRHDTVYWYQQGPGQDPQFLISFYEKMQSDKGSIPDRFSAQQFSDYHSELNMSSLELGDSALYFCASSRREGYGYTFGSGTRLTVV.

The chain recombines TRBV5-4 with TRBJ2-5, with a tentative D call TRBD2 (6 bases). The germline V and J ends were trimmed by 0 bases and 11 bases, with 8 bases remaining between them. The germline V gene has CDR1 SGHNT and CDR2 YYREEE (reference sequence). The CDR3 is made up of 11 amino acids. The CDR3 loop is CASSLEGLQYF. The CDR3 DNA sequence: TGTGCCAGCAGCTTGGAGGGACTTCAGTACTTC.

The chain's CDR3 is CASSLLAGGPNEQFF. CDR3 nucleotides: TGTGCCAGCAGCCTACTAGCGGGGGGGCCCAATGAGCAGTTCTTC. The chain links TRBV2 to TRBJ2-1, with 13 bases aligning to TRBD2. Germline V lookup: CDR1 SNHLY, CDR2 FYNNEI. CDR3 length: 15 residues. Germline trimming cut 6 bases from V and 6 bases from J; bases unmatched to any gene: 5.

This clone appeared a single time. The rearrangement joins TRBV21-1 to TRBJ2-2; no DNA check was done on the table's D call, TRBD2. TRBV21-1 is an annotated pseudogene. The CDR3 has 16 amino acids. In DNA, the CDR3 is TGTGCCAGCAGCAAAGCTCCGGTTCCGAACACCGGGGAGCTGTTTTTT. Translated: CASSKAPVPNTGELFF.

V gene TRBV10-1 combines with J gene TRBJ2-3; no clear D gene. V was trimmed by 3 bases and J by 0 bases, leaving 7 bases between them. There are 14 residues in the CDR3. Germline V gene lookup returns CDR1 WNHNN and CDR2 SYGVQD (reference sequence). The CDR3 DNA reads TGCGCCAGCAGTGAACTATTAAGCACAGATACGCAGTATTTT. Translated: CASSELLSTDTQYF.

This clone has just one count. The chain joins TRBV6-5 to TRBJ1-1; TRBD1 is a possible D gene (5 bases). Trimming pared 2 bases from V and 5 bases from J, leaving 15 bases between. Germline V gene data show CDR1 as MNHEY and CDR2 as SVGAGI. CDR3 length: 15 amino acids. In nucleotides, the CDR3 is TGTGCCAGCAGTTACGGTGGCAGGGAAGTTACTGAAGCTTTCTTT. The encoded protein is CASSYGGREVTEAFF.

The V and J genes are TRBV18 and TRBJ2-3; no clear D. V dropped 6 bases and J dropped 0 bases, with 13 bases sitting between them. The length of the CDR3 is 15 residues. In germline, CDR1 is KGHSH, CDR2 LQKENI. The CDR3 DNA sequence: TGTGCCAGCTCTCCTAGGCTGTCTAGCACAGATACGCAGTATTTT. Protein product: CASSPRLSSTDTQYF. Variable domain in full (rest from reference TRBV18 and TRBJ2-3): NAGVMQNPRHLVRRRGQEARLRCSPMKGHSHVYWYRQLPEEGLKFMVYLQKENIIDESGMPKERFSAEFPKEGPSILRIQQVVRGDSAAYFCASSPRLSSTDTQYFGPGTRLTVL.

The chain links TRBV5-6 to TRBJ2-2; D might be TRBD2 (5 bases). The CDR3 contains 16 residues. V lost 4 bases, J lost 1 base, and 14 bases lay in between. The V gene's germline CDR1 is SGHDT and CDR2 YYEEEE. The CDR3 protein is CASSPVRAGNTGELFF. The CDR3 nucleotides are TGTGCCAGCAGCCCCGTCCGGGCGGGGAACACCGGGGAGCTGTTTTTT.

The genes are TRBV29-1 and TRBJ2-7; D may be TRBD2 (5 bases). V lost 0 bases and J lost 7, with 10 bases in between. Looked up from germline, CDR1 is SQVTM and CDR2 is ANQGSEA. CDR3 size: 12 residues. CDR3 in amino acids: CSVEDRTGEQYF. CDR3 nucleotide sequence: TGCAGCGTTGAAGATCGGACGGGGGAGCAGTACTTC.